The 27 T cell receptor beta chains given below trace back to one sample, sequenced in a study of cytomegalovirus exposure and HLA in healthy donors. PCR involved 60 Vbeta and 13 Jbeta primers. Assay: immunoSEQ multiplex PCR; the TCRdb copy retains only in-frame clones and omits some. In the table there are some 150,000 clones, roughly 80% of which are singletons. The sequencing sample was made of PBMCs. The receptors stem from a woman in her late teens or twenties in good health and CMV-seronegative.

This clone was counted between two and nine times. The chain combines TRBV15 with TRBJ2-1; 7 bases agree with TRBD2. CDR3 size: 15 residues. CDR1 LNHNV and CDR2 YYDKDF come from the germline V gene (reference sequence). V shed 5 bases and J 8 bases; nucleotides not matched to a gene: 12. The DNA of the CDR3 is TGTGCCACCAGCCCTAGCGGAACTCCAACAGATGAGCAGTTCTTC. This codes for CATSPSGTPTDEQFF.

The chain uses TRBV6-5 and TRBJ1-1; TRBD1 agrees at 8 bases. Germline V gene data show CDR1 as MNHEY and CDR2 as SVGAGI. V was pared by 5 bases and J by 3 bases, with 5 bases of the junction left unmatched. The CDR3 covers 14 residues. The CDR3 DNA is TGTGCCAGCAGTAAACAGGGGGAACACACTGAAGCTTTCTTT. It translates to CASSKQGEHTEAFF.

This chain joins TRBV5-1 and TRBJ1-2; perhaps TRBD1 as D (5 bases). In germline, CDR1 is SGHRS, CDR2 YFSETQ. This CDR3 region has 14 residues. V shed 4 bases and J shed 6 bases, with 16 bases lying between them. The CDR3 nucleotides are TGCGCCAGCAGCGTCCTAGGGGCCAGGAATGGCTACACCTTC. Translating gives CASSVLGARNGYTF.

The rearrangement uses TRBV4-1 and TRBJ2-7, with 7 nucleotides matching TRBD1. The CDR3 loop spans 13 amino acids. Per germline, CDR1 MGHRA and CDR2 YSYEKL. V was clipped by 4 bases and J by 3 bases; unmatched bases: 3. CDR3 region: CASSRDSVYEQYF. In DNA, the CDR3 is TGCGCCAGCAGCCGGGACAGTGTCTACGAGCAGTACTTC.

This clone was observed a handful of times. This sequence joins TRBV5-4 and TRBJ2-1, with 11 positions matching TRBD2. J lost 2 bases, V lost 2 bases, and 3 bases had no gene match. Germline V lookup: CDR1 SGHNT, CDR2 YYREEE (reference sequence). CDR3 size: 16 residues. CDR3 residues: CASSFISGRAYNEQFF. For the CDR3, the DNA is TGTGCCAGCAGCTTCATTAGCGGGAGGGCCTACAATGAGCAGTTCTTC.

The chain uses TRBV15 and TRBJ2-1; TRBD2 agrees at 9 bases. Trimming removed 0 bases from V and 8 bases from J; junction bases left unmatched: 8. The CDR3 spans 16 residues. Germline lookup yields CDR1 LNHNV and CDR2 YYDKDF (reference sequence). The CDR3 bases are TGTGCCACCAGCAGAGATGAAATAGCGGGAGCGGATGAGCAGTTCTTC. Translation: CATSRDEIAGADEQFF.

The J gene is TRBJ2-5, the V gene TRBV7-2, with 8 bases aligning to TRBD2. The CDR3 has 17 residues. The V gene's germline CDR1 is SGHTA and CDR2 FQGNSA. Unmatched junction bases numbered 14, after V lost 2 bases and J lost 6 bases. The CDR3 sequence: CASSLRGGASGQQTQYF. The CDR3 DNA sequence: TGTGCCAGCAGCTTACGAGGGGGGGCTAGCGGGCAACAGACCCAGTACTTC.

The gene calls are TRBV28 and TRBJ1-2, with TRBD1 identical over 7 bases. V lost 6 bases, J lost 4 bases, and 14 bases stayed unmatched. Germline values: CDR1 MDHEN, CDR2 SYDVKM. This CDR3 is built from 16 residues. The CDR3 nucleotides read TGTGCCAGCAGGCGCACGAGGGACAGAGATGCCTATGGCTACACCTTC. The encoded protein is CASRRTRDRDAYGYTF.

This clone was found a few times. This chain connects TRBV16 to TRBJ1-1, with TRBD1 identical over 8 bases. V shed 0 bases, J shed 8 bases, and the junction held 5 bases outside the gene matches. The CDR3 runs to 14 residues. Germline lookup yields CDR1 KGHSY and CDR2 FQNENV. The CDR3 region has the DNA TGTGCCAGCAGCCAATCCGGGCGGACAGGGGAAGCTTTCTTT. Protein product: CASSQSGRTGEAFF.

This clone was observed once. V is TRBV11-1 and J is TRBJ1-1, with TRBD1 matching 8 bases. Germline CDR1 is SGHAT and CDR2 is FQDESV (reference sequence). The CDR3 has 13 residues. The V and J ends lost 4 bases and 4 bases, in that order; junction bases with no gene match: 2. The CDR3 DNA sequence: TGTGCCAGCAGCTCTGACAGGGGCACTGAAGCTTTCTTT. Amino acid sequence: CASSSDRGTEAFF.

The chain links TRBV28 to TRBJ2-3; 11 bases fit TRBD2. CDR3 size: 17 residues. The trim removed 4 bases at V and 0 bases at J, leaving 6 bases unmatched. Germline V lookup: CDR1 MDHEN, CDR2 SYDVKM. CDR3 nucleotides: TGTGCCAGCAGTTCTAGGCTAGCGGGAGGCAGCACAGATACGCAGTATTTT. It is translated as CASSSRLAGGSTDTQYF.

This clone was recorded a few times. This rearrangement joins TRBV5-1 to TRBJ1-6, with 8 bases fitting TRBD1. Trimming at V came to 4 bases and at J to 10 bases, leaving 7 bases not matched to a gene. Germline assignment: CDR1 SGHRS and CDR2 YFSETQ. CDR3 length equals 14 residues. The CDR3 protein is CASSGDRGKSPLHF. The CDR3, as DNA: TGCGCCAGCAGCGGCGACAGGGGTAAATCACCCCTCCACTTT.

This chain links TRBV28 with TRBJ2-2; 7 bases fit TRBD2. With 4 bases clipped from V and 5 bases from J, the junction kept 16 bases outside the gene matches. The CDR3 runs 18 residues. Germline V gene data show CDR1 as MDHEN and CDR2 as SYDVKM. CDR3: CASSSEGLTAGNTGELFF. CDR3 DNA: TGTGCCAGCAGTTCGGAGGGCCTAACAGCGGGGAATACCGGGGAGCTGTTTTTT. The full variable domain, rest sourced from reference TRBV28 and TRBJ2-2, is DVKVTQSSRYLVKRTGEKVFLECVQDMDHENMFWYRQDPGLGLRLIYFSYDVKMKEKGDIPEGYSVSREKKERFSLILESASTNQTSMYLCASSSEGLTAGNTGELFFGEGSRLTVL.

The rearrangement uses TRBV19 and TRBJ2-5; D unresolved. V was trimmed by 2 bases and J by 2 bases, leaving 6 bases between them. This CDR3 region has 13 residues. Germline V gene lookup returns CDR1 LNHDA and CDR2 SQIVND (reference sequence). CDR3 protein: CASSITVQETQYF. The CDR3 DNA reads TGTGCCAGTAGTATAACGGTACAAGAGACCCAGTACTTC.

This clone has only one observation. This chain links TRBV18 with TRBJ2-1; 11 nucleotides agree with TRBD2. The CDR3 totals 15 residues. Germline V CDR1 and CDR2: KGHSH, LQKENI. With V trimmed by 2 bases and J by 10 bases, 7 bases remained unmatched. DNA for the CDR3: TGTGCCAGCTCACCATCACTAGCGGGAGCTGGGGAGCAGTTCTTC. As protein: CASSPSLAGAGEQFF. The variable domain in full, with the rest retrieved from reference TRBV18 and TRBJ2-1, is NAGVMQNPRHLVRRRGQEARLRCSPMKGHSHVYWYRQLPEEGLKFMVYLQKENIIDESGMPKERFSAEFPKEGPSILRIQQVVRGDSAAYFCASSPSLAGAGEQFFGPGTRLTVL.

The V call is TRBV10-3, the J call TRBJ2-1, with a possible D match to TRBD2 (5 bases). The CDR3 consists of 16 residues. Per the germline V gene, CDR1 is ENHRY and CDR2 is SYGVKD. The V end was cut by 7 bases, the J end by 5 bases, with 21 bases between. In DNA, the CDR3 is TGTGCCATCACCGCCAGGAGTAGCGAGGTACACAATGAGCAGTTCTTC. Translation: CAITARSSEVHNEQFF.

This clone has more than one count but fewer than ten. DNA of the CDR3: TGCGCCAGCAGCCCGCTCGGGAACGAGCAGTACTTC. Its protein is CASSPLGNEQYF. The chain joins TRBV5-1 to TRBJ2-7; a weak D match, TRBD2 (5 bases). Germline CDR1 and CDR2: SGHRS and YFSETQ. The length of the CDR3 is 12 residues. V lost 4 bases and J 5 bases, leaving 10 bases between the germline ends.

The chain is built from TRBV6-5 and TRBJ1-1; D gene unclear. Between the trimmed V and J ends, which lost 0 bases and 2 bases, there was a span of 10 bases. Germline V gene data show CDR1 as MNHEY and CDR2 as SVGAGI. This CDR3 contains 15 residues. The CDR3 DNA sequence: TGTGCCAGCAGTTACTCGGGCAGATCTAACACTGAAGCTTTCTTT. It yields the protein CASSYSGRSNTEAFF.

Note on this clone: A read error may account for a junction end that differs from germline. The chain combines TRBV7-7 with TRBJ2-7, with TRBD2 matching 7 bases. Germline CDR1 reads SSHAT; CDR2 reads FNYEAQ (reference sequence). The CDR3 has 15 residues. The CDR3 is CASSLGAGPPYEQYF. CDR3 bases: TGTGCTAGCAGCTTAGGAGCGGGACCCCCCTACGAGCAGTACTTC. The complete variable domain, with remaining parts taken from reference TRBV7-7 and TRBJ2-7, reads GAGVSQSPRYKVTKRGQDVTLRCDPISSHATLYWYQQALGQGPEFLTYFNYEAQPDKSGLPSDRFSAERPEGSISTLTIQRTEQRDSAMYRCASSLGAGPPYEQYFGPGTRLTVT.

The chain links TRBV5-4 to TRBJ2-3; D unresolved. This CDR3 has 14 amino acids. V lost 5 bases and J 4 bases, leaving 14 bases between the germline ends. CDR1 is SGHNT, CDR2 YYREEE, per germline (reference sequence). In DNA form, the CDR3 reads TGTGCCAGCAGTGGCCTTCCTGGAGCAGATACGCAGTATTTT. Residues: CASSGLPGADTQYF.

The rearrangement uses TRBV6-6 and TRBJ2-1, with D possibly TRBD1 on 6 matching bases. CDR1 and CDR2 (germline): MNHNY, SVGAGI (reference sequence). V shed 9 bases and J shed 4 bases, with 10 bases lying between them. The CDR3 covers 12 residues. The CDR3 DNA reads as TGTGCCAGTCAAACAGGGTACAATGAGCAGTTCTTC. It encodes CASQTGYNEQFF.

Details on this clone: The junction differs from germline at one of its ends, possibly a read error. The chain uses TRBV7-7 and TRBJ2-5; D is ambiguous. CDR3 size: 15 residues. Germline V gene sequence: CDR1 SSHAT, CDR2 FNYEAQ (reference sequence). The CDR3 DNA reads as TGTGCTAGCAGCCGCCACCCGAGAGGACAAGAGACCCAGTACTTC. Protein: CASSRHPRGQETQYF.

The chain joins TRBV9 to TRBJ2-2; a possible D gene is TRBD2 (6 bases). The CDR3 has 15 amino acids. V was clipped by 0 bases and J by 1 base, with 7 bases between them. Per the germline V gene, CDR1 is SGDLS and CDR2 is YYNGEE. DNA of the CDR3: TGTGCCAGCAGCGTAGGTAGCGGGAACACCGGGGAGCTGTTTTTT. Encoded protein: CASSVGSGNTGELFF.

V and J are TRBV11-1 and TRBJ2-7, with 10 bases fitting TRBD2. This CDR3 spans 15 amino acids. V lost 5 bases to trimming and J lost 6 bases; unmatched junction nucleotides: 10. Per germline, CDR1 SGHAT and CDR2 FQDESV (reference sequence). The CDR3 DNA reads as TGTGCCAGCAGCCAGAAAGCGGGAGGGCCAATCGAGCAGTACTTC. Encoded protein: CASSQKAGGPIEQYF.

The rearrangement joins TRBV28 to TRBJ1-2; TRBD1 might be the D (6 bases). The germline V and J ends were trimmed by 4 bases and 5 bases, with 17 bases remaining between them. The CDR3 spans 15 residues. The germline V gene encodes CDR1 MDHEN and CDR2 SYDVKM. Written as DNA, the CDR3 is TGTGCCAGCAGTTCCTCAGGGGTCGAAGGATATGGCTACACCTTC. Amino acid sequence: CASSSSGVEGYGYTF.

This chain joins TRBV19 and TRBJ1-5; D ambiguous. Germline V CDR1 and CDR2: LNHDA, SQIVND (reference sequence). The CDR3 has 14 amino acids. Trimming left V 3 bases short and J 3 bases short, with 9 bases between. The CDR3 spells CASSMSANNQPQHF. Here the CDR3 DNA reads TGTGCCAGTAGTATGAGTGCCAACAATCAGCCCCAGCATTTT.

This chain links TRBV27 with TRBJ2-1, with 7 bases identical to TRBD2. The junction had 10 bases not matched to a gene; V was cut back by 3 bases and J by 5 bases. The CDR3 has 16 residues. Germline values: CDR1 MNHEY, CDR2 SMNVEV (reference sequence). The CDR3 DNA reads TGTGCCAGCAGTTTTCGGGAGGTGGCCCCTAACAATGAGCAGTTCTTC. Residues: CASSFREVAPNNEQFF.